This is a list of T cell receptor beta chains from one sample in a study of cytomegalovirus exposure and HLA in healthy donors. The method was immunoSEQ multiplex PCR; TCRdb's version includes in-frame clones alone and lacks a portion of them. The sample has some 170,000 clones, about three quarters seen once. Sequenced input: PBMCs. These receptors all come from a man in his forties in good health and CMV-seropositive. CDR3s leave out the opening cysteine and the closing phenylalanine or tryptophan.

v_call | cdr3_aa
TRBV5-3 | ARSLVGTGHYNEQF
TRBV18 | ASSQGRYTEAF
TRBV28 | ASSLQVGYGYT
TRBV9 | ASSVGSTSGRGETQY
TRBV9 | ASSVVDRENYGYT
TRBV7-9 | SSSPRGGTSSYNEQF
TRBV5-4 | ASSWQAQNYGYT
TRBV18 | ASSPPNLQGGEAF
TRBV7-9 | ASSSSGGEQY
TRBV12-5 | ASGPRGQGRETQY